The 2 T cell receptor beta chains below were found in one sample sequenced in a study of shared clonotypes between healthy human individuals. Naive CD8 cells comprised CD45RO-negative, CCR7-positively selected cells, excluding terminally differentiated effector memory CD45RA+ cells. Profiling relied on immunoSEQ multiplex PCR, and the TCRdb table lists in-frame clones only, not all of them. The repertoire holds some 2 million clones, with about 95% as singletons. The sample consisted of naive CD8+ T cells sorted from blood. Receptors originate from a man aged 18 to 29 in good health.

The chain couples TRBV29-1 to TRBJ1-2; 7 bases align to TRBD1. The CDR3 spans 13 residues. CDR1 and CDR2 from the germline V gene are SQVTM and ANQGSEA. V shed 7 bases, J shed 3 bases, and the junction held 8 bases outside the gene matches. The CDR3 DNA follows: TGCAGCGCTGGACAGGCTAGGGACTATGGCTACACCTTC. It codes for CSAGQARDYGYTF.

The chain couples TRBV27 to TRBJ1-1; no definite D call. Per the germline V gene, CDR1 is MNHEY and CDR2 is SMNVEV (reference sequence). CDR3 size: 16 residues. V lost 5 bases, J lost 0 bases, and 16 bases lay in between. Here the CDR3 DNA reads TGTGCCAGCAGTCCCGAACCGGGCGGGATGAACACTGAAGCTTTCTTT. This gives the protein CASSPEPGGMNTEAFF.